The clone carrying this T cell receptor (beta chain) was seen only once. What it binds is unknown. This specimen comes from a study of OX40 agonist ivuxolimab in advanced cancers. Study in general: Enrolled patients in dose escalation had cancers that were hepatocellular carcinoma, melanoma, renal cell or head and neck cancer. The study's findings and limits: Expanded peripheral T-cell antigen specificity went undetermined.

The table came from immunoSEQ multiplex PCR; TCRdb's copy has only in-frame clones and leaves some out. The data show roughly 70,000 clones, 88% seen once. This sequence was found in an adult with an advanced solid tumor such as melanoma, head and neck, liver or kidney cancer. The sample here was CD4+ or CD8+ T cells sorted from blood, taken in a trial of the OX40 agonist ivuxolimab.

The CDR3 nucleotides read TGTGCCAGCAGCTTGGGCAGTAGCAATCAGCCCCAGCATTTT. Translated, it gives CASSLGSSNQPQHF. The V call is TRBV5-6, the J call TRBJ1-5; D is unresolved. Trimming shortened V by 0 bases and J by 0 bases, and 4 bases separated the two germline ends. The germline CDR1 and CDR2 sequences are SGHDT and YYEEEE. This CDR3 spans 14 amino acids.